This T cell receptor beta chain originates from a study of beta chain features in type 1 diabetes. On this clone itself: The antigen is unknown. Other DNA sequences within the sample encode an identical CDR3.

The junction had 4 bases not matched to a gene; V was cut back by 4 bases and J by 3 bases. The CDR3 is made up of 14 amino acids. Germline V lookup: CDR1 MDHEN, CDR2 SYDVKM. Study-wide points: Type 1 diabetes patients had moderately but significantly shorter TCRB CDR3s in all four CD4+ subsets. Whatever favoring of shorter templates PCR might show would apply equally to patients and controls.

Expressed TCRB transcripts were sequenced because the isolated RNA had all been reverse transcribed beforehand. The study sequenced naive, central memory and regulatory T cell samples to an average of about 4 million reads. The protocol was immunoSEQ multiplex PCR, while the TCRdb copy is restricted to in-frame clones and leaves out a portion. This table holds over 650,000 clones, over 11% found once. This clonotype was obtained from a young man with type 1 diabetes. Sequencing was performed on naive CD4+ T cells from blood. The rearrangement links TRBV28 to TRBJ2-7; 9 bases line up with TRBD1. In DNA, the CDR3 is TGTGCCAGCAGTTCCTCGGGACAGGGCTACGAGCAGTACTTC. Its translation is CASSSSGQGYEQYF.